These 20 T cell receptor beta chains came from one sample sequenced in a study of shared clonotypes between healthy human individuals. Here immunoSEQ multiplex PCR was the method, and the copy in TCRdb shows in-frame clones only, minus some. The sample holds 450,000 or so clones, approximately 71% seen once. The sample taken for sequencing was PBMCs. These TCRs come from a woman in her 40s in good health. Some clones in this sample may be carry-over from other donors' samples.

The V and J genes are TRBV4-3 and TRBJ1-1, with a weak D call TRBD1 (5 bases). V was trimmed by 2 bases and J by 6 bases, leaving 13 bases between them. Germline CDR1 is LGHNA and CDR2 is YSLEER. The CDR3 has 14 residues. The chain's CDR3 is CASSQLGPAAEAFF. CDR3 coding DNA: TGCGCCAGCAGCCAACTGGGACCCGCCGCTGAAGCTTTCTTT.

As regards this clone: A much bigger clone sits one base away, suggesting this may be a read error. The missing conserved phenylalanine or tryptophan at the end of this CDR3 makes a read error likely. This CDR3 is CASSLAGLYEQYS. The CDR3 DNA sequence: TGTGCCAGCAGCTTAGCGGGCCTCTACGAGCAGTACTCC. The V and J genes are TRBV7-9 and TRBJ2-7, with D uncertain. Germline-derived CDR1 and CDR2 are SEHNR and FQNEAQ (reference sequence). CDR3 length: 13 amino acids. V lost 0 bases to trimming and J lost 3 bases, with 6 bases between them.

This sequence joins TRBV18 and TRBJ1-5, with D possibly TRBD1 on 6 matching bases. The germline gives CDR1 KGHSH, CDR2 LQKENI. The V end was cut by 1 base, the J end by 6 bases, with 19 bases between. This CDR3 has 17 residues. CDR3 nucleotide sequence: TGTGCCAGCTCACCACTCGAAGCGGGGGGCAACGGTCAGCCCCAGCATTTT. It codes for CASSPLEAGGNGQPQHF. Variable domain in full (rest from reference TRBV18 and TRBJ1-5): NAGVMQNPRHLVRRRGQEARLRCSPMKGHSHVYWYRQLPEEGLKFMVYLQKENIIDESGMPKERFSAEFPKEGPSILRIQQVVRGDSAAYFCASSPLEAGGNGQPQHFGDGTRLSIL.

This clone was recorded a few times. The rearrangement joins TRBV5-5 to TRBJ1-1; 9 nucleotides match TRBD1. This CDR3 is built from 15 residues. Trimming removed 4 bases from V and 1 base from J; junction bases left unmatched: 5. Germline V CDR1 and CDR2: SGHKS, YYEKEE (reference sequence). The CDR3 bases are TGTGCCAGCAGCCGAAGGGACAGGGAGAACACTGAAGCTTTCTTT. Its protein product is CASSRRDRENTEAFF.

The gene calls are TRBV7-9 and TRBJ1-3; 8 bases agree with TRBD1. The trim removed 5 bases at V and 0 bases at J, leaving 12 bases unmatched. CDR1 and CDR2 from the germline V gene are SEHNR and FQNEAQ (reference sequence). The CDR3 runs 18 residues. CDR3: CASSDWDRSASSGNTIYF. The CDR3 DNA follows: TGTGCCAGCAGCGATTGGGACAGGTCTGCGAGCTCTGGAAACACCATATATTTT.

The chain has TRBV4-2 and TRBJ2-7; D unresolved. CDR3 size: 17 residues. The V end was cut by 0 bases, the J end by 0 bases, with 15 bases between. Per germline, CDR1 LGHNA and CDR2 YNFKEQ. The CDR3 sequence is CASSQDLPRITSYEQYF. The CDR3 DNA is TGTGCCAGCAGCCAAGATCTTCCTCGGATCACCTCCTACGAGCAGTACTTC.

The V call is TRBV28, the J call TRBJ2-3; TRBD1 aligns across 7 bases. CDR3 length equals 14 residues. Germline V CDR1 and CDR2: MDHEN, SYDVKM. J lost 2 bases, V lost 5 bases, and 4 bases had no gene match. In DNA, the CDR3 is TGTGCCAGCAGTACTACAGGGGTCACAGATACGCAGTATTTT. Amino acids: CASSTTGVTDTQYF.

This sequence joins TRBV7-8 and TRBJ2-7, with D possibly matching TRBD1 (5 bases). Trimming cost V 1 base and J 0 bases, with 13 bases left between them. CDR3 size: 16 residues. Germline V gives CDR1 SGHVS, CDR2 FQNEAQ. The chain's CDR3 is CASSLEGRERSYEQYF. CDR3 coding DNA: TGTGCCAGCAGCTTAGAAGGCAGGGAACGCTCCTACGAGCAGTACTTC. The whole variable domain, remainder taken from reference TRBV7-8 and TRBJ2-7, is GAGVSQSPRYKVAKRGQDVALRCDPISGHVSLFWYQQALGQGPEFLTYFQNEAQLDKSGLPSDRFFAERPEGSVSTLKIQRTQQEDSAVYLCASSLEGRERSYEQYFGPGTRLTVT.

The chain couples TRBV18 to TRBJ1-2; tentative D call: TRBD1 (5 bases). The V gene lost 0 bases and the J gene lost 6 bases, with 20 bases spanning the gap. Germline V gene data show CDR1 as KGHSH and CDR2 as LQKENI. CDR3 length: 17 residues. The CDR3: CASSPPGRFGGVDGYTF. CDR3 nucleotides: TGTGCCAGCTCACCACCTGGACGGTTTGGGGGGGTCGATGGCTACACCTTC.

This clone was picked up a small number of times. The chain is built from TRBV7-6 and TRBJ2-2; 15 bases align to TRBD2. CDR1 and CDR2 (germline): SGHVS, FNYEAQ. CDR3 length equals 18 residues. V lost 7 bases to trimming and J lost 7 bases; unmatched junction nucleotides: 13. The CDR3 reads CASMRIGLAGGPGGELFF. CDR3 nucleotides: TGTGCCAGCATGCGAATTGGACTAGCGGGAGGGCCTGGCGGGGAGCTGTTTTTT.

The chain is built from TRBV11-3 and TRBJ2-7; a weak D match, TRBD2 (5 bases). The CDR3 is 14 amino acids. From germline, CDR1 is SGHNT and CDR2 YENEEA. V lost 1 base, J lost 3 bases, and 10 bases lay in between. Here the CDR3 DNA reads TGTGCCAGCAGCTTAGGTGGAGAGGGCTACGAGCAGTACTTC. It encodes CASSLGGEGYEQYF.

This clone was picked up many times. The rearrangement links TRBV4-2 to TRBJ1-2, with D hard to call. Looked up from germline, CDR1 is LGHNA and CDR2 is YNFKEQ. The V end lost 0 bases, the J end lost 4 bases, and 12 bases lay between the germline ends. This CDR3 has 15 amino acids. CDR3 DNA sequence: TGTGCCAGCAGCCAAGATGGTGGCTGGAGCTATGGCTACACCTTC. This sequence encodes CASSQDGGWSYGYTF.

This clone has just a few counts. V and J are TRBV2 and TRBJ1-2; D uncertain. Germline-derived CDR1 and CDR2 are SNHLY and FYNNEI. The length of the CDR3 is 12 residues. Trimming cost V 6 bases and J 5 bases, with 10 bases left between them. The CDR3 nucleotides read TGTGCCAGCAGGGGAGAGACGTATGGCTACACCTTC. Residues: CASRGETYGYTF.

The chain links TRBV27 to TRBJ2-3; D is ambiguous. V shed 0 bases and J shed 5 bases, with 6 bases lying between them. CDR3 length: 13 residues. The germline gives CDR1 MNHEY, CDR2 SMNVEV (reference sequence). CDR3 sequence (DNA): TGTGCCAGCAGTTTATCGACTTTAGATACGCAGTATTTT. This translates into CASSLSTLDTQYF.

The genes are TRBV5-4 and TRBJ2-3; 8 bases are shared with TRBD2. Losses at the gene ends were 4 bases for V and 5 bases for J; bases not matched to a gene: 9. The CDR3 covers 15 residues. The germline V gene has CDR1 SGHNT and CDR2 YYREEE (reference sequence). CDR3 DNA sequence: TGTGCCAGCAGCCGTGAGCGGGAGCCGGGAGATACGCAGTATTTT. It is translated as CASSREREPGDTQYF.

The chain joins TRBV12-5 to TRBJ1-5; D is ambiguous. Trimming shortened V by 0 bases and J by 9 bases, and 15 bases separated the two germline ends. The CDR3 spans 15 residues. Germline loops: CDR1 LGHNT, CDR2 FRNRAP. CDR3 protein: CASGLVHRARWPQHF. CDR3 bases: TGTGCTAGTGGTTTGGTACATAGAGCAAGGTGGCCCCAGCATTTT.

This clone was recorded many times. This chain connects TRBV9 to TRBJ2-7; 14 bases are a match to TRBD2. Trimming removed 3 bases from V and 6 bases from J; junction bases left unmatched: 8. The CDR3 is 16 amino acids. Germline V lookup: CDR1 SGDLS, CDR2 YYNGEE. The CDR3 DNA sequence: TGTGCCAGCAGCGAGGGGGGGACTAGCGGGAGCCGCGAGCAGTACTTC. It specifies CASSEGGTSGSREQYF.

This clone was detected a few times. A far bigger clonotype differs at one base, so this is likely a read error. The V call is TRBV7-3, the J call TRBJ2-1, with no clear D. Germline V gene lookup returns CDR1 SGHTA and CDR2 FQGTGA. This CDR3 has 11 amino acids. The CDR3 bases are TGTGCCAGCAGCATAACTAATGAGCAGTTCTTC. Amino acids: CASSITNEQFF.

This clone was seen repeatedly, ten times or more. The chain links TRBV30 to TRBJ1-2; perhaps TRBD1 as D (6 bases). Germline CDR1 is GTSNPN and CDR2 is SVGIG (reference sequence). The CDR3 totals 13 residues. Trimming left V 5 bases short and J 4 bases short, with 14 bases between. CDR3 nucleotides: TGTGCCTGGGCGGGACACTGGGTCTATGGCTACACCTTC. As protein: CAWAGHWVYGYTF.

The rearrangement joins TRBV7-9 to TRBJ1-6; no reliable D call. V lost 3 bases and J 6 bases, leaving 3 bases between the germline ends. CDR3 length: 12 residues. Germline-derived CDR1 and CDR2 are SEHNR and FQNEAQ (reference sequence). CDR3 DNA sequence: TGTGCCAGCAGCTTGCCTAATTCACCCCTCCACTTT. It translates to CASSLPNSPLHF.